The 2 T cell receptor beta chains reported below all come from one sample, sequenced in a study of T cell repertoires in cytomegalovirus infection. Their cognate antigens are unknown. TCRdb processed the reads anew with MiXCR; each CDR3 protein has one entry. The table lists 110,000 to 150,000 distinct CDR3 sequences, 32% of them singletons, with 45% to 55% in the top ten. This sample comprised CD8+ T cells from cultured PBMCs, obtained from culture after CMV antigen stimulation. These receptors were obtained from a human donor in good health (CMV status not recorded). Some clones in this sample may be carry-over from other donors' samples.

The CDR3 bases are TGTGCCAGCAGTGAATCTGGGAGCTCCTACAATGAGCAGTTCTTC. As protein: CASSESGSSYNEQFF. The chain employs TRBV2 and TRBJ2-1, with a possible D match to TRBD2 (5 bases). Germline CDR1 and CDR2: SNHLY and FYNNEI. V was shortened by 2 bases and J by 0 bases, with 8 bases between the two germline ends. The length of the CDR3 is 15 residues.

The CDR3, as DNA: TGTGCCAGCAGCGTAGACAGGGGGCTGCAAGAGACCCAGTACTTC. Encoded protein: CASSVDRGLQETQYF. The chain combines TRBV6-1 with TRBJ2-5, with TRBD1 identical over 10 bases. Germline loops: CDR1 MNHNS, CDR2 SASEGT. The V segment lost 6 bases and the J segment 2 bases; nucleotides outside the gene matches: 6. The CDR3 has 15 residues.